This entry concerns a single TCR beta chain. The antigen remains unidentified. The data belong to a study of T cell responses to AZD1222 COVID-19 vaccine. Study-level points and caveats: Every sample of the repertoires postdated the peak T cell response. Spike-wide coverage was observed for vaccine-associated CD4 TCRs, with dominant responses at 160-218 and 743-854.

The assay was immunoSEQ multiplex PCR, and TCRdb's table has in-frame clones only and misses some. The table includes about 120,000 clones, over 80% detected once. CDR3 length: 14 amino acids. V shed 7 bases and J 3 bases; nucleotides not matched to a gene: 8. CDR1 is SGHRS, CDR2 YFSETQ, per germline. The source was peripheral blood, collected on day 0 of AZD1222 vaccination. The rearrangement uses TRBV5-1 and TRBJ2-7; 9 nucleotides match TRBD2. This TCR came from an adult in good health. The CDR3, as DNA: TGCGCCAGCTGTAGCGGGAGAACCGGCTACGAGCAGTACTTC. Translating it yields CASCSGRTGYEQYF.